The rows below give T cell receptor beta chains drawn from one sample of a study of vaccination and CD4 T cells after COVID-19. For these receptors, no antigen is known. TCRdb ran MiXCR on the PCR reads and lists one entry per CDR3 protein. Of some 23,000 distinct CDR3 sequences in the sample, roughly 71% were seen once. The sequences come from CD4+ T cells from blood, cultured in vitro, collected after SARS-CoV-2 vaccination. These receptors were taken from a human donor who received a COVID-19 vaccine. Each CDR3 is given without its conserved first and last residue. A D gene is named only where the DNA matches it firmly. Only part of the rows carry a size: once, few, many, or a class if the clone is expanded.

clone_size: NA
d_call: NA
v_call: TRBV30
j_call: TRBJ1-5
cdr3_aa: AWSQSGYQPQH

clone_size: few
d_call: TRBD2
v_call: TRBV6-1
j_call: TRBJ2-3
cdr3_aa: ASSLAGVSDTQY

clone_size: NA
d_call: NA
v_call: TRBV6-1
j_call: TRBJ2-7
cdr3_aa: ASNKEGIEQY

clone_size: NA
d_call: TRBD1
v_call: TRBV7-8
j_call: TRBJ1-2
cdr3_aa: ASSRDRVGYT

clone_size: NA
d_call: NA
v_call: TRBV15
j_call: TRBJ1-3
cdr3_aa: ATSRESYSGNTIY

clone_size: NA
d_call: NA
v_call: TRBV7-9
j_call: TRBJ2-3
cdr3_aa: ASSLARSRGRDTQY

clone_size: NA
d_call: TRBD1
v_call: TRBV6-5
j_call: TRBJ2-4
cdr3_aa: ASSYYLRTGVAKNIQY

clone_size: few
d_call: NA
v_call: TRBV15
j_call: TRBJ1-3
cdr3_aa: ATSAQRGSGNTIY

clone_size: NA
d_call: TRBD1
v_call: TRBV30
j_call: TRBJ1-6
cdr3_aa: ACNRGQVNSPLH

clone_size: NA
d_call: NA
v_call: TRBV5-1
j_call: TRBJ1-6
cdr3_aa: ASSLEGTDNSPLH

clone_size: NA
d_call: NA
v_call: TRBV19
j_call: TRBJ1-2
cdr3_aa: ASSITSNYGYT

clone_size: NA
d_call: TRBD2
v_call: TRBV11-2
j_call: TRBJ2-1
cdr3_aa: ASSLLAVRGEQF

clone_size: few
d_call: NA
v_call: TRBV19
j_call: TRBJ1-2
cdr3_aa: ASSSQALQGSGSYT

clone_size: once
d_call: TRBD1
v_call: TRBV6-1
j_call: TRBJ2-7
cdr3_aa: ASRQGAGYEQY

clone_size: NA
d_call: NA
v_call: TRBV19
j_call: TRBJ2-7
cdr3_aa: ASKKTAAGGEQY

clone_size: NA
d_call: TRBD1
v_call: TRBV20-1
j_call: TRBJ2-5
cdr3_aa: SARDPTGGQETQY

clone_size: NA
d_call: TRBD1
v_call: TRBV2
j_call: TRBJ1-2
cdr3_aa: ASSPTGGQGGYT

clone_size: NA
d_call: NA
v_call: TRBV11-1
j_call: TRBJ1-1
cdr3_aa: ASSLMAGDGTEAF

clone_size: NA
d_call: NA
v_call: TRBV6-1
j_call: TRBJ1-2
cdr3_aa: ASSEADYGYT

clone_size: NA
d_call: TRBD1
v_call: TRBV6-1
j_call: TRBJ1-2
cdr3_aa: ASKRDRGHDYGYT

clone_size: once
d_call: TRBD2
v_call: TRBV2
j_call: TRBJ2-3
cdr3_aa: ASGLAGGGTDTQY

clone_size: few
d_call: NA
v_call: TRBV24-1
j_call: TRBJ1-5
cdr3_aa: ATSDSQTSSNQPQH

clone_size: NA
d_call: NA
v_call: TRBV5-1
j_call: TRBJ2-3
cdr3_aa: ASSLRRGLSTDTQY

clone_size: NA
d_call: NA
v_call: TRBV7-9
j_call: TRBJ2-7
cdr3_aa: ASSLDGRRGHSYEQY

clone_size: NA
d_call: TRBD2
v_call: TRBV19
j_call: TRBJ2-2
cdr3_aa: ASRAGGYTGELF

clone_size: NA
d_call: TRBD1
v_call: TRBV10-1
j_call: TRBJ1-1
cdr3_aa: ASSETGQGRTEAF

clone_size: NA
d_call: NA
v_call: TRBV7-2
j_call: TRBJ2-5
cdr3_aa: ASSGSVAEETQY

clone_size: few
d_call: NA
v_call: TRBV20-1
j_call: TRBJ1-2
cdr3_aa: SAREGAGLGYGYT

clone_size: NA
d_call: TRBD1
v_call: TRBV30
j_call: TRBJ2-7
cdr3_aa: AILHRDRGFYEQY

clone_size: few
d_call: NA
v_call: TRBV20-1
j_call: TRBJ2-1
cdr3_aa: SASRSARYNEQF

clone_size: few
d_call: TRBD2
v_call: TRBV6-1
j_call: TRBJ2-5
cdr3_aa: ASSVGLAGGRETQY

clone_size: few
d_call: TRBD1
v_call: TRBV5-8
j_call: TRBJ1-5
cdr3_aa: ASTERQGINQPQH

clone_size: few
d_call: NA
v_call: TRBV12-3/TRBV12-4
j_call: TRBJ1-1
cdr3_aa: ASSLANTEAF

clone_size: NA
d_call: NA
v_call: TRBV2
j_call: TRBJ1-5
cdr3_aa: ASSEPGYNQPQH

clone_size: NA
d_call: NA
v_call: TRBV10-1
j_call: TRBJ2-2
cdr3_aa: ASSRGGGANTGELF

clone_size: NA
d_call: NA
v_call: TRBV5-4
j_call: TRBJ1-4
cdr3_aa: ASSPPQGRKLF

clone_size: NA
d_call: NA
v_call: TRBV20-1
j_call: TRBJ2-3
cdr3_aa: SAPGPTTDTQY

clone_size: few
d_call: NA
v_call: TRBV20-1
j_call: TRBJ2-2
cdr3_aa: SADREGTGELF

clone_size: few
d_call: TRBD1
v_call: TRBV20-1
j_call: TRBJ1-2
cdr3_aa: SASPRTGGGYGYT

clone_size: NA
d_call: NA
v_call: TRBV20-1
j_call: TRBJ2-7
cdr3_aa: SARKWRGPYEQY

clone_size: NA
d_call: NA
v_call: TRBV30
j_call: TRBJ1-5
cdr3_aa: AFSSRRNQPQH

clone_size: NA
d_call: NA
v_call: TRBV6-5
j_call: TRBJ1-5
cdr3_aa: ASSYSLGASNQPQH

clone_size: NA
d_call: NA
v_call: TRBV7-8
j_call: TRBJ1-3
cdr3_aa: ATVDLSSGNTIY

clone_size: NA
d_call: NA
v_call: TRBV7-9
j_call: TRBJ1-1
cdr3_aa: ASSLSSLNTEAF

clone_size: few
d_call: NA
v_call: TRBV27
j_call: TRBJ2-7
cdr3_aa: ASSLNQATYEQY